The rows below give T cell receptor beta chains drawn from one sample of a study of OX40 agonist ivuxolimab in advanced cancers. Using immunoSEQ multiplex PCR, the repertoire was profiled, and TCRdb retains in-frame clones only, with some absent. The sample lists some 66,000 clones; about 88% were seen once. The material was CD4+ or CD8+ T cells sorted from blood, obtained in a trial of the OX40 agonist ivuxolimab. Receptors were obtained from an adult with an advanced solid tumor such as melanoma, head and neck, liver or kidney cancer. CDR3s include the opening cysteine and the closing phenylalanine or tryptophan. A D gene is named only where the DNA matches it firmly. Expanded clones get a size class; other rows say once, few or many, or leave the size out.

abundance	d_gene	j_gene	len	v_gene	CDR3aa	CDR3nt
once	TRBD2	TRBJ2-1	15	TRBV2	CASSEGRGGPNEQFF	TGTGCCAGCAGTGAAGGGCGGGGGGGCCCTAATGAGCAGTTCTTC
-	TRBD2	TRBJ2-1	18	TRBV7-8	CASRTSGREPPPYNEQFF	TGTGCCAGCAGGACTAGCGGGAGGGAACCTCCTCCCTACAATGAGCAGTTCTTC
-	TRBD2	TRBJ2-5	15	TRBV25-1	CASSEIFRGGETQYF	TGTGCCAGCAGTGAAATTTTCCGGGGGGGAGAGACCCAGTACTTC
-	-	TRBJ1-4	15	TRBV6-1	CASSEFSGTNEKLFF	TGTGCCAGCAGTGAATTCAGCGGAACTAATGAAAAACTGTTTTTT
-	-	TRBJ2-7	11	TRBV4-1	CASSRLGEQYF	TGCGCCAGCAGCCGCTTGGGCGAGCAGTACTTC
-	-	TRBJ2-1	13	TRBV2	CASRTAIIDEQFF	TGTGCCAGCAGGACGGCCATTATCGATGAGCAGTTCTTC
-	-	TRBJ2-7	14	TRBV5-1	CASSFMRDSYEQYF	TGCGCCAGCAGCTTTATGCGAGACTCCTACGAGCAGTACTTC
-	-	TRBJ2-7	13	TRBV19	CASSQQGSFEQYF	TGTGCCAGTAGTCAACAGGGTTCTTTTGAGCAGTACTTC
few	-	TRBJ2-2	14	TRBV7-7	CASSLVYNTGELFF	TGTGCCAGCAGCTTAGTTTATAACACCGGGGAGCTGTTTTTT
-	-	TRBJ1-4	15	TRBV7-9	CASSLGGGLSEKLFF	TGTGCCAGCAGCTTAGGTGGAGGGTTGAGTGAAAAACTGTTTTTT
-	TRBD2	TRBJ2-7	16	TRBV9	CASSAGLAGPTYEQYF	TGTGCCAGCAGCGCCGGACTAGCGGGTCCAACCTACGAGCAGTACTTC
-	TRBD2	TRBJ2-7	14	TRBV6-6	CATKTSGTSYEQYF	TGTGCCACCAAGACTAGCGGGACCTCCTACGAGCAGTACTTC
-	TRBD2	TRBJ2-1	18	TRBV27	CASSPTLGAGANGNEQFF	TGTGCCAGCAGTCCAACCCTTGGGGCGGGAGCTAATGGTAATGAGCAGTTCTTC
-	TRBD2	TRBJ2-2	17	TRBV5-1	CASSLATAGASTGELFF	TGCGCCAGCAGCTTGGCCACGGCGGGAGCGAGCACCGGGGAGCTGTTTTTT
-	-	TRBJ2-1	16	TRBV7-2	CASSLVARGRGGEQFF	TGTGCCAGCAGCTTAGTTGCCAGGGGAAGGGGTGGTGAGCAGTTCTTC
-	-	TRBJ2-7	15	TRBV25-1	CASSSANRGTYEQYF	TGTGCCAGCAGTTCGGCAAACCGGGGTACCTACGAGCAGTACTTC
once	-	TRBJ2-6	16	TRBV28	CASSTSWGSGANVLTF	TGTGCCAGCAGTACCTCGTGGGGGTCTGGGGCCAACGTCCTGACTTTC
once	-	TRBJ1-1	16	TRBV6-6	CASRQLRGPGNTEAFF	TGTGCCAGCAGACAACTAAGGGGACCGGGGAACACTGAAGCTTTCTTT
-	TRBD1	TRBJ2-4	18	TRBV5-4	CASSLEGGQGSDKNIQYF	TGTGCCAGCAGCTTGGAAGGGGGACAGGGTTCTGACAAAAACATTCAGTACTTC
-	-	TRBJ1-5	14	TRBV6-1	CASSEVAGSQPQHF	TGTGCCAGCAGTGAGGTTGCGGGTTCCCAGCCCCAGCATTTT
-	-	TRBJ1-1	18	TRBV11-2	CASSLGRGTVFRGTEAFF	TGTGCCAGCAGCTTAGGGAGGGGAACTGTTTTTAGGGGCACTGAAGCTTTCTTT
-	-	TRBJ2-2	13	TRBV9	CASSVGVQGELFF	TGTGCCAGCAGCGTAGGCGTTCAGGGGGAGCTGTTTTTT
-	-	TRBJ2-1	15	TRBV29-1	CSVSPGNPPYNEQFF	TGCAGCGTTTCCCCCGGTAACCCACCCTACAATGAGCAGTTCTTC
once	-	TRBJ2-2	11	TRBV5-1	CASEEAGELFF	TGCGCCAGCGAGGAGGCCGGGGAGCTGTTTTTT
-	-	TRBJ2-1	16	TRBV11-2	CASTPGRGSSYNEQFF	TGTGCCAGCACCCCTGGGCGGGGTAGCTCCTACAATGAGCAGTTCTTC
-	-	TRBJ2-3	16	TRBV19	CASSTGRALSTDTQYF	TGTGCCAGTAGTACCGGCAGGGCTCTTAGCACAGATACGCAGTATTTT
-	-	TRBJ2-7	15	TRBV18	CASSPQQGRSYEQYF	TGTGCCAGCTCACCCCAACAGGGACGCTCCTACGAGCAGTACTTC
-	TRBD1	TRBJ1-5	12	TRBV29-1	CSVGTGNQPQHF	TGCAGCGTAGGGACAGGCAATCAGCCCCAGCATTTT
-	-	TRBJ1-2	15	TRBV27	CASSLGRNLNYGYTF	TGTGCCAGCAGTTTGGGTCGCAACCTTAACTATGGCTACACCTTC
few	-	TRBJ1-5	12	TRBV12-5	CASGLGDQPQHF	TGTGCTAGTGGTTTGGGTGATCAGCCCCAGCATTTT
few	-	TRBJ2-7	13	TRBV7-3	CASSLGGGYEQYF	TGTGCCAGCAGCTTAGGTGGGGGCTACGAGCAGTACTTC
-	-	TRBJ2-2	12	TRBV4-1	CASSHRTGELFF	TGCGCCAGCAGCCACCGCACCGGGGAGCTGTTTTTT
-	-	TRBJ2-1	13	TRBV5-1	CASSLEVVNEQFF	TGCGCCAGCAGCTTGGAGGTAGTGAATGAGCAGTTCTTC
once	-	TRBJ2-4	18	TRBV28	CASSLWGAGSLAKNIQYF	TGTGCCAGCAGTTTATGGGGGGCGGGGAGCCTAGCCAAAAACATTCAGTACTTC
-	TRBD1	TRBJ1-4	15	TRBV9	CASSVGGRGNEKLFF	TGTGCCAGCAGCGTGGGGGGCAGGGGGAATGAAAAACTGTTTTTT
-	-	TRBJ2-1	14	TRBV19	CASSNQGRSGEQFF	TGTGCCAGTAGCAACCAGGGGAGGTCAGGTGAGCAGTTCTTC
-	-	TRBJ2-7	14	TRBV18	CASSPGGQVREQYF	TGTGCCAGCTCACCCGGGGGGCAGGTACGCGAGCAGTACTTC
-	-	TRBJ2-1	15	TRBV2	CASTDDAVPANEQFF	TGTGCCAGCACCGACGATGCAGTGCCTGCAAATGAGCAGTTCTTC
-	-	TRBJ2-1	15	TRBV28	CASIESGVSYNEQFF	TGTGCCAGCATAGAGTCGGGAGTGTCCTACAATGAGCAGTTCTTC
-	-	TRBJ2-6	16	TRBV19	CASSIDGGAGANVLTF	TGTGCCAGTAGTATAGACGGAGGGGCTGGGGCCAACGTCCTGACTTTC
-	-	TRBJ2-7	12	TRBV18	CASSQGPYEQYF	TGTGCCAGCTCCCAGGGACCTTACGAGCAGTACTTC
-	TRBD2	TRBJ2-5	15	TRBV10-1	CASSELAGDQETQYF	TGCGCCAGCAGTGAGTTAGCGGGGGACCAAGAGACCCAGTACTTC
-	TRBD2	TRBJ2-1	15	TRBV5-4	CASSFFLAGTDEQFF	TGTGCCAGCAGCTTTTTCCTAGCGGGAACCGATGAGCAGTTCTTC
-	TRBD2	TRBJ2-7	14	TRBV7-3	CASSLSSGSSEQYF	TGTGCCAGCAGCTTGTCTAGCGGGTCGAGCGAGCAGTACTTC
-	-	TRBJ2-5	14	TRBV7-6	CASSLGQGPETQYF	TGTGCCAGCAGCTTAGGTCAAGGGCCGGAGACCCAGTACTTC
-	-	TRBJ1-1	14	TRBV28	CASGADILNTEAFF	TGTGCCAGCGGAGCAGACATACTGAACACTGAAGCTTTCTTT
-	TRBD2	TRBJ2-1	16	TRBV5-5	CASSLGTSGRGYEQFF	TGTGCCAGCAGCTTGGGGACTAGCGGGAGAGGGTATGAGCAGTTCTTC
-	TRBD1	TRBJ2-7	13	TRBV7-8	CATTRDSPYEQYF	TGTGCCACCACAAGGGACAGCCCCTACGAGCAGTACTTC
-	-	TRBJ2-1	12	TRBV19	CASSISRFEQFF	TGTGCCAGTAGTATTTCGCGGTTCGAGCAGTTCTTC
-	TRBD1	TRBJ1-2	16	TRBV25-1	CASSEYFPTGGVGYTF	TGTGCCAGCAGTGAATATTTTCCGACAGGGGGCGTTGGCTACACCTTC
-	-	TRBJ2-1	15	TRBV5-1	CASSPGTISYNEQFF	TGCGCCAGCAGCCCCGGGACAATCTCCTACAATGAGCAGTTCTTC
-	-	TRBJ2-3	15	TRBV25-1	CAPPPTGLEADTQYF	TGTGCCCCTCCACCCACAGGGTTAGAGGCAGATACGCAGTATTTT
-	TRBD1	TRBJ1-1	17	TRBV18	CASSPQLGGLTDTEAFF	TGTGCCAGCTCACCACAGTTAGGGGGCCTCACGGACACTGAAGCTTTCTTT
-	TRBD2	TRBJ2-7	15	TRBV6-5	CASTLAGGGIYEQYF	TGTGCCAGCACCCTGGCGGGAGGGGGTATCTACGAGCAGTACTTC
few	TRBD2	TRBJ2-5	15	TRBV4-2	CASSQVTSAQETQYF	TGTGCCAGCAGCCAAGTAACTAGCGCCCAAGAGACCCAGTACTTC
-	-	TRBJ1-4	17	TRBV14	CASSQKQLIATNEKLFF	TGTGCCAGCAGCCAAAAACAGTTGATTGCAACTAATGAAAAACTGTTTTTT
-	TRBD2	TRBJ2-1	15	TRBV27	CASIQLAGGHNEQFF	TGTGCCAGCATTCAACTAGCGGGAGGTCACAATGAGCAGTTCTTC
-	-	TRBJ2-7	15	TRBV9	CASSVAQFGPYEQYF	TGTGCCAGCAGCGTAGCTCAATTTGGGCCCTACGAGCAGTACTTC
-	TRBD1	TRBJ2-4	15	TRBV5-8	CASSLGTGGADIQYF	TGTGCCAGCAGCCTCGGGACAGGGGGCGCGGACATTCAGTACTTC